One and the same sample provided the 3 T cell receptor beta chains below, sequenced in a study of regulatory T cells in long-lasting Graves disease. Described time point: persistent/refractory GD, antithyroid drugs over 5 years with positive TRAb. RNA from PBMCs was the source of the TCR library. Arm-PCR of CDR3 regions and iRepertoire HTBI primers were used to build TCR beta libraries. TCRdb ran MiXCR on the multiplex PCR reads and lists one entry per CDR3 protein. In the table there are under 500,000 distinct CDR3 sequences, less than 25% of which are singletons. This sample comprised peripheral blood mononuclear cells (PBMCs), obtained when the disease was refractory, from a patient treated with antithyroid drugs. The source is a female donor with Graves disease.

Many counts were recorded for this clonotype. This chain connects TRBV7-2 to TRBJ1-1; the D gene is possibly TRBD1 (6 bases). Germline CDR1 is SGHTA and CDR2 is FQGNSA. The germline V and J ends were trimmed by 4 bases and 6 bases, with 15 bases remaining between them. The CDR3 is 14 amino acids. CDR3 nucleotide sequence: TGTGCCAGCAGCTCGCCAAGGCCAGGGGCTGAAGCTTTCTTT. Its protein is CASSSPRPGAEAFF.

In this sample, this clonotype turned up a few times. The chain links TRBV30 to TRBJ1-1, with 7 bases that match TRBD1. J lost 5 bases, V lost 4 bases, and 7 bases had no gene match. Germline CDR1 reads GTSNPN; CDR2 reads SVGIG (reference sequence). CDR3 length: 13 residues. The CDR3 DNA reads as TGTGCCTGGAATGCAGGGGGGGAGACTGAAGCTTTCTTT. Its translation is CAWNAGGETEAFF. Full variable domain (rest looked up from reference TRBV30 and TRBJ1-1): SQTIHQWPATLVQPVGSPLSLECTVEGTSNPNLYWYRQAAGRGLQLLFYSVGIGQISSEVPQNLSASRPQDRQFILSSKKLLLSDSGFYLCAWNAGGETEAFFGQGTRLTVV.

The chain uses TRBV4-3 and TRBJ2-2; 7 bases are a match to TRBD2. Per germline, CDR1 LGHNA and CDR2 YSLEER. CDR3 length: 15 residues. V gave up 0 bases and J gave up 7 bases; unmatched junction bases: 5. CDR3: CASSQERAGLGELFF. In nucleotides, the CDR3 is TGCGCCAGCAGCCAAGAACGAGCGGGACTCGGGGAGCTGTTTTTT.